This TCR beta chain was observed in a study of spatial heterogeneity in lung cancer. Findings of the study overall: Intratumoral expanded alpha and beta TCR counts were found to track tumor mutation counts.

This clonotype was seen ten or more times. Its antigen is as yet unknown. Each CDR3 protein is one row after TCRdb ran MiXCR on the 5' RACE reads. The repertoire includes 9,800 or so distinct CDR3 sequences, under 6.5% of them detected once, and around 9.1% sits in the top ten. Time point: sample taken at primary tumor resection. The V gene lost 0 bases and the J gene lost 2 bases, with 9 bases spanning the gap. The CDR3 is made up of 16 amino acids. Germline V gene sequence: CDR1 SGDLS, CDR2 YYNGEE. The TCR comes from a male donor with early-stage non-small cell lung cancer. The chain carries TRBV9 and TRBJ2-6; D assignment may be TRBD1 or TRBD2 (6 bases each). Sequenced here: lung tumor tissue, sampled at surgery. The chain's CDR3 is CASSVDGGTGANVLTF. The CDR3 nucleotides are TGTGCCAGCAGCGTAGACGGGGGCACTGGGGCCAACGTCCTGACTTTC.